The 5 T cell receptor beta chains reported below all come from one sample, sequenced in a study of cytomegalovirus exposure and HLA in healthy donors. The repertoire was sequenced with immunoSEQ multiplex PCR; TCRdb's copy has only in-frame clones and lacks some. The table records 110,000 or so clones, roughly 83% of them present only once. The sequenced sample was PBMCs. Receptor source: a man aged 18 to 30 in good health and CMV-seronegative.

The count of this clone is one. The genes are TRBV4-2 and TRBJ2-7; 8 positions agree with TRBD2. The J segment lost 5 bases and the V segment lost 0 bases, leaving 15 bases of the junction unmatched. Germline loops: CDR1 LGHNA, CDR2 YNFKEQ. The CDR3 loop spans 18 amino acids. The CDR3 region has the DNA TGTGCCAGCAGCCAAGAGCCTACCGGGAGGGCATACATGAACGAGCAGTACTTC. Translating gives CASSQEPTGRAYMNEQYF.

This chain uses TRBV6-1 with TRBJ2-1; maybe TRBD2 (6 bases). Germline lookup yields CDR1 MNHNS and CDR2 SASEGT. The CDR3 covers 15 residues. V lost 5 bases, J lost 2 bases, and 13 bases lay in between. The CDR3 spells CASSHLAPTYNEQFF. The CDR3 nucleotides read TGTGCCAGCAGTCACCTAGCGCCGACCTACAATGAGCAGTTCTTC.

The chain couples TRBV2 to TRBJ2-7; 14 bases align to TRBD2. V lost 7 bases and J lost 5; bases outside the gene matches: 7. The CDR3 is 15 residues long. Germline assignment: CDR1 SNHLY and CDR2 FYNNEI. The CDR3 here is CASTSWGLAGDEQYF. Here the CDR3 DNA reads TGTGCCAGCACTTCATGGGGACTAGCGGGAGACGAGCAGTACTTC. The full variable domain, rest sourced from reference TRBV2 and TRBJ2-7, is EPEVTQTPSHQVTQMGQEVILRCVPISNHLYFYWYRQILGQKVEFLVSFYNNEISEKSEIFDDQFSVERPDGSNFTLKIRSTKLEDSAMYFCASTSWGLAGDEQYFGPGTRLTVT.

The chain couples TRBV30 to TRBJ2-1, with 11 positions matching TRBD2. This CDR3 has 16 residues. V gave up 0 bases and J gave up 4 bases; unmatched junction bases: 5. Germline CDR1 GTSNPN, CDR2 SVGIG (reference sequence). CDR3 DNA: TGTGCCTGGAGTGTCTGGGGACTAGCGGATTACAATGAGCAGTTCTTC. Amino acid sequence: CAWSVWGLADYNEQFF.

This clone showed up just once. J is TRBJ2-3 and V is TRBV5-4; 8 nucleotides agree with TRBD2. The germline gives CDR1 SGHNT, CDR2 YYREEE (reference sequence). V was pared by 4 bases and J by 1 base, with 8 bases of the junction left unmatched. The CDR3 spans 16 residues. CDR3 in amino acids: CASSPTGGQGTDTQYF. DNA of the CDR3: TGTGCCAGCAGCCCAACGGGGGGGCAGGGCACAGATACGCAGTATTTT. The variable domain in full, completed from reference TRBV5-4 and TRBJ2-3, reads ETGVTQSPTHLIKTRGQQVTLRCSSQSGHNTVSWYQQALGQGPQFIFQYYREEENGRGNFPPRFSGLQFPNYSSELNVNALELDDSALYLCASSPTGGQGTDTQYFGPGTRLTVL.